This TCR beta chain was documented in a study of blood T cell repertoires in COVID-19. Across the whole study: The United States, Italy and Spain supplied acute and convalescent COVID-19 samples. PBMCs, B-cell-depleted T cells, or T cells provided the cDNA or gDNA that made up the material.

This clone appeared a single time. CDR3 length: 15 amino acids. J gave up 0 bases and V 4 bases, and 6 bases lay outside the gene matches. In germline, CDR1 is SGDLS, CDR2 YYNGEE. Per the authors' pipeline: Amplified reference gene primers provided the basis for estimating nucleated cell counts. Sequencing used immunoSEQ multiplex PCR; TCRdb keeps in-frame clones, though not all of them. The V and J calls and clone size were taken over from that table, and D and trimming were inferred from the DNA. The table shows more than 90,000 clones, with about 80% occurring only once. The clonotype comes from a man at least 80 years old with acute or convalescent COVID-19. The specimen sequenced was peripheral blood. J is TRBJ1-2 and V is TRBV9, with 7 bases aligning to TRBD1. The CDR3, as DNA: TGTGCCAGCAGCTCTCTTGACAGGGCTAACTATGGCTACACCTTC. Amino acid sequence: CASSSLDRANYGYTF.